This T cell receptor beta chain stems from a study of CD8 T cells in Susac syndrome. About the study: Blood was drawn from Susac syndrome patients while they were therapy-naive, on corticosteroids, or on intravenous immunoglobulin alone. Study-level points and caveats: The CD4+ T cell repertoires in Susac syndrome did not show any clonal expansion.

The T cells that were sequenced for TCR beta were CD8+ and CD4+ cells from blood. Points on this clonotype: What it binds is unknown.

cDNA came from about 0.5 to 1 ug RNA primed by random hexamers. With immunoSEQ multiplex PCR, TCR beta CDR3 was amplified across 54 Vbeta and 13 Jbeta. One entry per CDR3 protein results from TCRdb running MiXCR on the immunoSEQ multiplex PCR reads. Counted here are about 190,000 distinct CDR3 sequences, more than 90% occurring once; the ten biggest clones make up roughly 0.093%. The CDR3 consists of 14 residues. V lost 7 bases and J lost 1, with 13 bases in between. CDR1 is MDHEN, CDR2 SYDVKM, per germline. The chain carries TRBV28 and TRBJ1-1, with D possibly being TRBD1 (6 bases). The clonotype was recovered from a human donor with Susac syndrome. Material: CD4+ T cells from PBMCs. This CDR3 is CASMSTGENTEAFF. CDR3 bases: TGTGCCAGCATGTCGACAGGAGAGAACACTGAAGCTTTCTTT.